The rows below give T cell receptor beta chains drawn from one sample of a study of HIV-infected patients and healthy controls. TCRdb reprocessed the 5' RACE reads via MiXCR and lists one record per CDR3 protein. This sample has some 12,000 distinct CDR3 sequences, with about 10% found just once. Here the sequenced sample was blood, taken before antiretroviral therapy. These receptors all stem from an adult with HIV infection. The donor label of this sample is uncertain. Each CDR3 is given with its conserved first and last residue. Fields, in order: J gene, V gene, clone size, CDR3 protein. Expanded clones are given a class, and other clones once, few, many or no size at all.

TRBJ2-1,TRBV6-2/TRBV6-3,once,CASSSASYNGQFF
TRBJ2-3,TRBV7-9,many,CASSTIRTSGSDTQYF
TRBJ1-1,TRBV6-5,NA,CASSRTTGGRTEAFF
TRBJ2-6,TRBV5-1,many,CASSWTTGANVLTF
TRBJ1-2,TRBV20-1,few,CSANQGSAGYTF
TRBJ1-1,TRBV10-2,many,CASRDGNQNTEAFF
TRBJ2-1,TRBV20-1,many,CSAFSGGAAGLANEQFF
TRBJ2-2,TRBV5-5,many,CASSSSYRDRNTGELFF
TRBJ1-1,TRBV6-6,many,CASSLHGTEAFF
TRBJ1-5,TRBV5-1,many,CASSLDRGQPQHF
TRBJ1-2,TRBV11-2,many,CASSYQGNYGYTF
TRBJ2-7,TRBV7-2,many,CASSLGGGGRSYEQYF
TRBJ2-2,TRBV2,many,CASTSRDAGELFF
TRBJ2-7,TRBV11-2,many,CASSLALAGGEQYF
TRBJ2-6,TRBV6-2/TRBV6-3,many,CATESPGANVLTF
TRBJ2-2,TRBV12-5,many,CASGYEVITGELFF
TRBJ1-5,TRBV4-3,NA,CASSQEGVGNQPQHF
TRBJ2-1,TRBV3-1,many,CASSQVLAGGYNEQFF
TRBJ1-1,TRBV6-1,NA,CASSGQGHTEAFF
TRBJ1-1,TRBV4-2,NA,CASSLLVDLAEAFF
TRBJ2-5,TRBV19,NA,CASSIGREYQETQYF
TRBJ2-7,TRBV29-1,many,CSVGPRLVPSEQYF
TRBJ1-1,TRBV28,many,CASATPYTGETEAFF
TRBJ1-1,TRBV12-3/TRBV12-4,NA,CASRSNRAPFF
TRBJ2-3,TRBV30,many,CAWSEGQLGDTQYF
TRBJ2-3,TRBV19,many,CASSIRRSSDTQYF
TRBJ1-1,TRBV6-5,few,CASSYQGQDYTEAFF
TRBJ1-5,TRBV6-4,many,CASRASPQPKKGNQPQHF
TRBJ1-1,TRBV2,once,CASSPTGAPNTEAFF
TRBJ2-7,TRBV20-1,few,CSARVSSYEQYF
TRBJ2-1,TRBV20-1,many,CSARLANEQFF
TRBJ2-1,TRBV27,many,CASSIRTTSDNEQFF
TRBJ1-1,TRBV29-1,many,CSVHITEAFF
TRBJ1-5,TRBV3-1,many,CASSPKGGGNQPQHF
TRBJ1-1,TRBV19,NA,CASSSDRGTEAFF
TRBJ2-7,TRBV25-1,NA,CASSDERGLYF
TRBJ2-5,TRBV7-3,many,CASSLTGGVGETQYF
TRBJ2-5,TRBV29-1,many,CSVEKTGETQYF
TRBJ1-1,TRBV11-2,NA,CASSFRGGMNTEAFF
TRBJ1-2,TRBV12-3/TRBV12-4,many,CASSFVDNANYGYTF
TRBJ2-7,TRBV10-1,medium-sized,CASSDEMGLAGEQYF
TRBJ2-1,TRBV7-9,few,CASSLQEGRNLDEQFF
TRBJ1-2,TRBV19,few,CASSIATGFSNYGYTF
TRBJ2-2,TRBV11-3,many,CASSFFPGAANTGELFF
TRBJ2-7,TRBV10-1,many,CASSDELGSYEQYF
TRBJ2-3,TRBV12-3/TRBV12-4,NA,CASSGQGARDTQYF
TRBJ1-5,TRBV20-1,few,CSARERNGHPQHF
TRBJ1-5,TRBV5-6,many,CASSSSSSNQPQHF
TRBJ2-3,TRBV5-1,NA,CASSLAMRADTQYF
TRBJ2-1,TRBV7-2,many,CASSSATSGGRSSYNEQFF
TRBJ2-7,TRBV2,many,CASRVGLADSYEQYF
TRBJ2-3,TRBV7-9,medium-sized,CASSFSGGTDTQYF
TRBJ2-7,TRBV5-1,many,CASSTDYAGQNYEQYF
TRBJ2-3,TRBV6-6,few,CASSYRGGRDTQYF
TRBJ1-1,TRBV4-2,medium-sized,CASSQAFTGDSNTEAFF